This TCR beta chain was found in a study of cytotoxic CD8 clonotypes in ibrutinib-treated CLL. Generated by immunoSEQ multiplex PCR, the TCRdb table keeps only in-frame clones and is missing some. The repertoire holds 20,000 to 25,000 clones, with roughly 65% as singletons. The CDR3 sequence is 15 residues long. Trimming shortened V by 3 bases and J by 4 bases, and 13 bases separated the two germline ends. Per the germline V gene, CDR1 is SGHAT and CDR2 is FQNNGV. The source was PBMCs, collected after 24 months of ibrutinib treatment. This clonotype was sampled from a human donor with chronic lymphocytic leukemia. This rearrangement joins TRBV11-2 to TRBJ2-1, with D possibly TRBD1 on 6 matching bases. CDR3: CASSFPGASYNEQFF. CDR3 nucleotide sequence: TGTGCCAGCAGCTTTCCAGGGGCTTCTTACAATGAGCAGTTCTTC.